These 6 T cell receptor beta chains originate from one sample sequenced in a study of T-cell memory formation after mild COVID-19 (dated by TCRdb to about 2021). Library creation used 5' RACE. TCRdb shows the sequencer as Illumina NovaSeq 6000. TCRdb reprocessed the public reads (quality trimming at Q25 with fastp, clone calling with MiXCR) and kept in-frame beta chains. Every CDR3 protein is listed once, alongside the most common genes and DNA of its rows. Within this sample are about 390,000 distinct CDR3 sequences, with roughly 15% of them counted one time only. Of the sample, roughly 21% is held by the ten largest clones. Sequenced sample: PBMCs or a T cell subset sorted from them (not recorded which). The receptor source for this set is a man aged 18 to 30 who had mild COVID-19 (a few samples of this study predate the infection). The sample titles of this study are shuffled in the database, so cell type and time point are left out; the donor was told from shared clones.

This clonotype was seen at least ten times. The chain couples TRBV2 to TRBJ2-1; 8 bases match TRBD1. Germline V gene lookup returns CDR1 SNHLY and CDR2 FYNNEI. Trimming cost V 6 bases and J 4 bases; bases outside gene matches: 2. The CDR3 is 13 amino acids. The CDR3, as DNA: TGTGCCAGCAGCGGACAGGGATACAATGAGCAGTTCTTC. Translated, it gives CASSGQGYNEQFF.

This clonotype occurred a few times. The V gene is TRBV29-1, the J gene TRBJ2-6; D is perhaps TRBD1 (5 bases). This CDR3 has 15 residues. Deletions cut 1 base from V and 3 bases from J, with 10 bases between. CDR1 is SQVTM and CDR2 is ANQGSEA in the germline V gene. The CDR3: CSVEVSGYGANVLTF. The CDR3 nucleotides are TGCAGCGTTGAAGTCTCAGGGTATGGGGCCAACGTCCTGACTTTC.

This clonotype was detected once. The chain couples TRBV28 to TRBJ2-7; D perhaps matches TRBD2 (6 bases). The CDR3 length is 13 residues. Germline assignment: CDR1 MDHEN and CDR2 SYDVKM. With 7 bases removed from V and 3 bases from J, the gap between germline ends came to 13 bases. CDR3 in amino acids: CASTGTGRYEQYF. The CDR3, as DNA: TGTGCCAGCACGGGGACTGGACGCTACGAGCAGTACTTC. Together with reference TRBV28 and TRBJ2-7, the CDR3 gives the full variable domain: DVKVTQSSRYLVKRTGEKVFLECVQDMDHENMFWYRQDPGLGLRLIYFSYDVKMKEKGDIPEGYSVSREKKERFSLILESASTNQTSMYLCASTGTGRYEQYFGPGTRLTVT.

The rearrangement links TRBV7-8 to TRBJ1-4; possible D gene TRBD1, 6 bases. CDR1 and CDR2 from the germline V gene are SGHVS and FQNEAQ. Trimming took off 5 bases at V and 3 bases at J, with 13 bases between the two ends. This CDR3 spans 15 amino acids. As DNA, the CDR3 is TGTGCCAGCAGCCTTCCTGGGGGCTCTAATGAAAAACTGTTTTTT. As protein: CASSLPGGSNEKLFF.

The rearrangement uses TRBV4-1 and TRBJ2-7; 9 bases fit TRBD1. This CDR3 is 14 amino acids long. Trimming cost V 2 bases and J 2 bases; bases outside gene matches: 1. CDR1 and CDR2 (germline): MGHRA, YSYEKL. This CDR3 reads CASSQTGGPYEQYF. In DNA form, the CDR3 reads TGCGCCAGCAGCCAAACAGGGGGCCCCTACGAGCAGTACTTC.

This chain links TRBV27 with TRBJ2-2, with unresolved D. V lost 6 bases, J lost 7 bases, and 12 bases lay in between. Germline CDR1 reads MNHEY; CDR2 reads SMNVEV (reference sequence). This CDR3 has 13 residues. The CDR3 DNA sequence: TGTGCCAGCAGAGAAGGGTGGGTCGGGGAGCTGTTTTTT. Its protein product is CASREGWVGELFF.